The 24 T cell receptor beta chains presented below share a single source sample, sequenced in a study of blood T cell repertoires in COVID-19. TCRdb keeps only in-frame clones here, not all; method: immunoSEQ multiplex PCR. The sample has 270,000 or so clones, 85% to 90% seen once. Sequenced sample: PBMCs or T cells enriched from blood (not recorded which). These receptors all come from a woman aged 25 to 45 with acute COVID-19.

DNA for the CDR3: TGTGCCAGCAGCGAACTGGGGACAGGGTTCTACGAGCAGTACTTC. Residues: CASSELGTGFYEQYF. The chain employs TRBV9 and TRBJ2-7; 9 bases agree with TRBD1. Germline V lookup: CDR1 SGDLS, CDR2 YYNGEE. The ends lost 3 bases at V and 3 bases at J; junction bases unmatched: 7. The CDR3 loop spans 15 amino acids.

CDR3 coding DNA: TGTGCCAGCAGTGGTAGCGGAGCCGGGGGGGATACGCAGTATTTT. The encoded protein is CASSGSGAGGDTQYF. The J gene is TRBJ2-3, the V gene TRBV2, with 7 bases aligning to TRBD2. CDR1 SNHLY and CDR2 FYNNEI come from the germline V gene. There are 15 residues in the CDR3. V dropped 4 bases and J dropped 6; count of bases not matched to a gene: 10.

This clone showed up many times. This sequence joins TRBV6-2 or TRBV6-3 and TRBJ2-1, with unresolved D. V gave up 6 bases and J gave up 7 bases, with 10 bases separating them. Per germline, CDR1 MNHEY and CDR2 SVGEGT. The CDR3 has 12 amino acids. CDR3 nucleotides: TGTGCCAGCAGCTATGGCAGGAATGAGCAGTTCTTC. This gives the protein CASSYGRNEQFF.

The chain has TRBV28 and TRBJ2-3; TRBD1 aligns across 9 bases. Trimming removed 4 bases from V and 4 bases from J; junction bases left unmatched: 3. Germline-derived CDR1 and CDR2 are MDHEN and SYDVKM. The CDR3 has 14 amino acids. The CDR3 bases are TGTGCCAGCAGTTACAGGGGGCGTGCAGATACGCAGTATTTT. Residues: CASSYRGRADTQYF.

V is TRBV5-5 and J is TRBJ2-7, with D possibly being TRBD2 (6 bases). With 2 bases removed from V and 2 bases from J, the gap between germline ends came to 17 bases. Per the germline V gene, CDR1 is SGHKS and CDR2 is YYEKEE (reference sequence). This CDR3 spans 16 amino acids. CDR3 coding DNA: TGTGCCAGCAGCTTCCCCGCGGGACTCCTACCCTACGAGCAGTACTTC. Translating it yields CASSFPAGLLPYEQYF. The full variable domain, its missing parts supplied by reference TRBV5-5 and TRBJ2-7, is DAGVTQSPTHLIKTRGQQVTLRCSPISGHKSVSWYQQVLGQGPQFIFQYYEKEERGRGNFPDRFSARQFPNYSSELNVNALLLGDSALYLCASSFPAGLLPYEQYFGPGTRLTVT.

This sequence joins TRBV18 and TRBJ2-7; D remains ambiguous. V was clipped by 2 bases and J by 2 bases, with 10 bases between them. This CDR3 has 14 residues. Germline V gene sequence: CDR1 KGHSH, CDR2 LQKENI. The CDR3 loop is CASSPSRVAYEQYF. CDR3 DNA sequence: TGTGCCAGCTCACCAAGTCGAGTAGCCTACGAGCAGTACTTC. Combining the CDR3 with reference TRBV18 and TRBJ2-7 gives the whole variable domain NAGVMQNPRHLVRRRGQEARLRCSPMKGHSHVYWYRQLPEEGLKFMVYLQKENIIDESGMPKERFSAEFPKEGPSILRIQQVVRGDSAAYFCASSPSRVAYEQYFGPGTRLTVT.

The J gene is TRBJ2-7, the V gene TRBV10-3, with D uncertain. V lost 2 bases and J 5 bases, leaving 4 bases between the germline ends. The CDR3 consists of 11 residues. Germline V gives CDR1 ENHRY, CDR2 SYGVKD. This chain's CDR3 is CAISEDNEQYF. CDR3 DNA: TGTGCCATCAGTGAGGACAACGAGCAGTACTTC.

The chain joins TRBV28 to TRBJ1-1; D is unresolved. The CDR3 has 12 amino acids. CDR1 MDHEN and CDR2 SYDVKM come from the germline V gene. V lost 6 bases, J lost 4 bases, and 9 bases lay in between. The CDR3 DNA follows: TGTGCCAGCAGGGTGGAGGGCACTGAAGCTTTCTTT. Translating gives CASRVEGTEAFF.

The J gene is TRBJ2-1, the V gene TRBV7-9; D call uncertain. Germline V CDR1 and CDR2: SEHNR, FQNEAQ (reference sequence). This CDR3 contains 16 residues. V was pared by 1 base and J by 5 bases, with 15 bases between. The CDR3 DNA follows: TGTGCCAGCAGCTTAGAATATATGCCGGGTGACAATGAGCAGTTCTTC. Protein sequence: CASSLEYMPGDNEQFF.

V gene TRBV12-5 combines with J gene TRBJ2-3; the D gene is possibly TRBD1 (6 bases). The germline V gene has CDR1 LGHNT and CDR2 FRNRAP. Trimming stripped 5 bases from V and 0 bases from J, with 12 bases between. This CDR3 spans 15 amino acids. This CDR3 is CASGDGQTSTDTQYF. In DNA, the CDR3 is TGTGCTAGTGGTGACGGACAGACTAGCACAGATACGCAGTATTTT.

The chain combines TRBV14 with TRBJ2-1, with 10 bases aligning to TRBD2. This CDR3 is 18 amino acids long. Trimming at V came to 3 bases and at J to 7 bases, leaving 15 bases not matched to a gene. Germline CDR1 SGHDN, CDR2 FVKESK. CDR3 in amino acids: CASSHAPSGRNRGNEQFF. DNA for the CDR3: TGTGCCAGCAGCCACGCCCCTAGCGGGAGAAATCGGGGGAATGAGCAGTTCTTC.

V and J are TRBV11-3 and TRBJ2-7, with D possibly being TRBD1 (6 bases). CDR1 is SGHNT and CDR2 is YENEEA in the germline V gene. CDR3 length: 13 amino acids. Trimming took 1 base from V and 3 from J, leaving 7 bases between them. The CDR3 DNA reads TGTGCCAGCAGCTTAGGGACAGACTACGAGCAGTACTTC. Translating it yields CASSLGTDYEQYF.

The chain carries TRBV28 and TRBJ2-7; 12 nucleotides align to TRBD2. The germline CDR1 and CDR2 sequences are MDHEN and SYDVKM. The CDR3 has 18 residues. V shed 3 bases and J 2 bases; nucleotides not matched to a gene: 11. The CDR3 coding sequence is TGTGCCAGCAGTTTTTCTTTGGGACTAGCGGGCCTCACCTACGAGCAGTACTTC. It specifies CASSFSLGLAGLTYEQYF.

V usage is TRBV9 and J usage is TRBJ2-1; 7 positions agree with TRBD1. Germline V lookup: CDR1 SGDLS, CDR2 YYNGEE. The CDR3 is made up of 15 amino acids. V lost 3 bases to trimming and J lost 0 bases; unmatched junction nucleotides: 3. The CDR3 sequence is CASSAGTVSYNEQFF. In DNA, the CDR3 is TGTGCCAGCAGCGCCGGGACAGTCTCCTACAATGAGCAGTTCTTC.

This clone was picked up a small number of times. V usage is TRBV7-9 and J usage is TRBJ2-2, with 7 bases that match TRBD2. Germline CDR1 reads SEHNR; CDR2 reads FQNEAQ (reference sequence). Germline trimming cut 2 bases from V and 7 bases from J; bases unmatched to any gene: 7. The length of the CDR3 is 15 residues. The CDR3 DNA sequence: TGTGCCAGCAGCTTACGGCGGGAGTTTCGCGGGGAGCTGTTTTTT. The encoded protein is CASSLRREFRGELFF.

This chain connects TRBV12-3 or TRBV12-4 to TRBJ2-2; D is possibly TRBD1 (5 bases). Between the trimmed V and J ends, which lost 9 bases and 0 bases, there was a span of 8 bases. This CDR3 has 13 residues. CDR3 amino acids: CASDSTNTGELFF. The CDR3 DNA sequence: TGTGCCAGTGACAGTACGAACACCGGGGAGCTGTTTTTT.

The chain joins TRBV6-1 to TRBJ1-1; D gene uncertain. Per the germline V gene, CDR1 is MNHNS and CDR2 is SASEGT. This CDR3 region has 14 residues. V lost 3 bases, J lost 8 bases, and 16 bases lay in between. CDR3 coding DNA: TGTGCCAGCAGTGACGCGATTGAATTCCGAGAAGCTTTCTTT. It translates to CASSDAIEFREAFF.

This rearrangement joins TRBV4-2 to TRBJ2-1; a possible D gene is TRBD2 (6 bases). The CDR3 has 16 amino acids. Deletions cut 0 bases from V and 4 bases from J, with 13 bases between. Germline CDR1 reads LGHNA; CDR2 reads YNFKEQ. In DNA, the CDR3 is TGTGCCAGCAGCCAAGAATTGGGAGGTGGATACAATGAGCAGTTCTTC. It codes for CASSQELGGGYNEQFF.

The rearrangement joins TRBV19 to TRBJ2-5, with 10 nucleotides matching TRBD1. The CDR3 runs 17 residues. The ends lost 1 base at V and 5 bases at J; junction bases unmatched: 10. From germline, CDR1 is LNHDA and CDR2 SQIVND (reference sequence). Here the CDR3 DNA reads TGTGCCAGTAGTATAGGCCTGCGGACAGGGGGAACGGAGACCCAGTACTTC. Its protein product is CASSIGLRTGGTETQYF.

The V call is TRBV5-1, the J call TRBJ2-7; TRBD1 agrees at 8 bases. This CDR3 comprises 15 residues. Germline CDR1 and CDR2: SGHRS and YFSETQ. J lost 1 base, V lost 4 bases, and 7 bases had no gene match. The chain's CDR3 is CASSTGQGYSYEQYF. The CDR3 region has the DNA TGCGCCAGCAGCACCGGACAGGGTTATTCCTACGAGCAGTACTTC.

The genes are TRBV5-1 and TRBJ2-7; D ambiguous. The CDR3 consists of 14 residues. CDR1 and CDR2 (germline): SGHRS, YFSETQ. V was shortened by 0 bases and J by 0 bases, with 7 bases between the two germline ends. DNA of the CDR3: TGCGCCAGCAGCTTGGGGCTAGACTCCTACGAGCAGTACTTC. Translation gives CASSLGLDSYEQYF.

The chain recombines TRBV19 with TRBJ2-7; 10 nucleotides line up with TRBD2. V dropped 7 bases and J dropped 4; count of bases not matched to a gene: 13. This CDR3 has 16 residues. CDR1 LNHDA and CDR2 SQIVND come from the germline V gene (reference sequence). The CDR3 sequence is CASTSGGASGSYEQYF. The CDR3 DNA is TGTGCCAGTACTTCAGGAGGGGCTAGCGGGAGTTACGAGCAGTACTTC.

V and J are TRBV4-3 and TRBJ2-1; D not certain. V was shortened by 0 bases and J by 1 base, with 7 bases between the two germline ends. From germline, CDR1 is LGHNA and CDR2 YSLEER. The length of the CDR3 is 15 residues. This CDR3 reads CASSQDPSSYNEQFF. CDR3 bases: TGCGCCAGCAGCCAAGATCCTTCTTCCTACAATGAGCAGTTCTTC.

This clone was seen just once. The chain recombines TRBV11-1 with TRBJ2-7; 9 bases are a match to TRBD2. This CDR3 comprises 15 residues. V was clipped by 5 bases and J by 3 bases; unmatched bases: 8. Germline CDR1 SGHAT, CDR2 FQDESV (reference sequence). Written as DNA, the CDR3 is TGTGCCAGCAGCGCGGGGGCTAGCGGGATCTACGAGCAGTACTTC. As protein: CASSAGASGIYEQYF.